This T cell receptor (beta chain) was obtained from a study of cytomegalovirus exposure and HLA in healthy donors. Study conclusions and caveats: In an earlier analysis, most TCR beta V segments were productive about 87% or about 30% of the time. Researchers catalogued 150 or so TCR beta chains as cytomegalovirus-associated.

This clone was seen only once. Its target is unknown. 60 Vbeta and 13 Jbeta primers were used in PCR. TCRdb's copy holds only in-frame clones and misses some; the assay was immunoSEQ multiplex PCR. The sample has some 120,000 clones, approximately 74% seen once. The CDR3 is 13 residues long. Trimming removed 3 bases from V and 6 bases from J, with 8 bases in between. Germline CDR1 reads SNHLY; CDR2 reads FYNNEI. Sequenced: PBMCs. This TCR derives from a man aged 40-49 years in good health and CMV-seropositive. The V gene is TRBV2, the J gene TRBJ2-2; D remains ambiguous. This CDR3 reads CASSDPRPGELFF. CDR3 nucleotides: TGTGCCAGCAGTGATCCGCGGCCCGGGGAGCTGTTTTTT.